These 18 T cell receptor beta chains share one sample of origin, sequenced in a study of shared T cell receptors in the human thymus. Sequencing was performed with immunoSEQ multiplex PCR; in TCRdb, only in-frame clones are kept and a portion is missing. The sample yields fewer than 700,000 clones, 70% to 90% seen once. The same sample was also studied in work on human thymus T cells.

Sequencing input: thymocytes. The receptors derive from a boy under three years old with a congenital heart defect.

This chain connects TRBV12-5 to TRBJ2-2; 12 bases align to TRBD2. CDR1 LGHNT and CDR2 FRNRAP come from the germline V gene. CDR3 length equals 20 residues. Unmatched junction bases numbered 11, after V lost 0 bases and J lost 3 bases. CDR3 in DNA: TGTGCTAGTGGTTTGGTACAATCTAGCGGGAGGGGAGGGGACACCGGGGAGCTGTTTTTT. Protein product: CASGLVQSSGRGGDTGELFF.

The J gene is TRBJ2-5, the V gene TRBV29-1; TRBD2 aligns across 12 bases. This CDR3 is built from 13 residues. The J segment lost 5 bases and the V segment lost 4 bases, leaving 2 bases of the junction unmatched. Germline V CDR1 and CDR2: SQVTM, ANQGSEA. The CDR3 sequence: CSVGLAGAETQYF. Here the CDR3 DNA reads TGCAGCGTTGGACTAGCGGGAGCTGAGACCCAGTACTTC.

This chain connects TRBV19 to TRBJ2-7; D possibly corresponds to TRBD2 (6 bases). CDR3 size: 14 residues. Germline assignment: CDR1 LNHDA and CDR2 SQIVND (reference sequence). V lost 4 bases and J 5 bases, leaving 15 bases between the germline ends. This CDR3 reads CASSTERGGDEQYF. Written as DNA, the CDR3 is TGTGCCAGTAGTACGGAAAGAGGAGGGGACGAGCAGTACTTC.

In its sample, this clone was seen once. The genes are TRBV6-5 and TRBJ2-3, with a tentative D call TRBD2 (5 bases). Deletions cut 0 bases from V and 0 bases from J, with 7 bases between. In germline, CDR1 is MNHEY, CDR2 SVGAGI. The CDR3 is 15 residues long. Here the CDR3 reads CASSYSTGSTDTQYF. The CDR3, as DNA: TGTGCCAGCAGTTACTCGACGGGGAGCACAGATACGCAGTATTTT.

The CDR3 sequence is CASSQNSNRNQPQHF. The CDR3 DNA reads TGCGCCAGCAGCCAGAACAGTAACCGCAATCAGCCCCAGCATTTT. The chain employs TRBV10-2 and TRBJ1-5; D is uncertain. This CDR3 region has 15 residues. V gave up 6 bases and J gave up 2 bases, with 14 bases separating them. The germline CDR1 and CDR2 sequences are WSHSY and SAAADI.

CDR3 protein: CASSQGPVASSYNEQFF. In DNA form, the CDR3 reads TGTGCCAGCAGCCAAGGGCCCGTAGCGTCATCCTACAATGAGCAGTTCTTC. The chain links TRBV4-2 to TRBJ2-1; possibly TRBD2 for D (5 bases). The CDR3 spans 17 residues. V was pared by 1 base and J by 1 base, with 14 bases between. Germline-derived CDR1 and CDR2 are LGHNA and YNFKEQ.

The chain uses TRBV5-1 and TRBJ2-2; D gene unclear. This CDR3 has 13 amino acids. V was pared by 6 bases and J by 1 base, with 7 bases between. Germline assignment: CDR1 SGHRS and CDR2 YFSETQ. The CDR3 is CASNNENTGELFF. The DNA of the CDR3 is TGCGCCAGCAACAATGAGAACACCGGGGAGCTGTTTTTT. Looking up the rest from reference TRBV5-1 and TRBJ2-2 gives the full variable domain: KAGVTQTPRYLIKTRGQQVTLSCSPISGHRSVSWYQQTPGQGLQFLFEYFSETQRNKGNFPGRFSGRQFSNSRSEMNVSTLELGDSALYLCASNNENTGELFFGEGSRLTVL.

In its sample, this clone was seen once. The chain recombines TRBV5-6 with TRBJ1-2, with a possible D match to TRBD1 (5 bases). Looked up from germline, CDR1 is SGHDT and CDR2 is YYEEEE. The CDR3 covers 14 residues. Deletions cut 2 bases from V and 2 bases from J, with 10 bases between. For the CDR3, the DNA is TGTGCCAGCAGCTTTCTGACAGAAAACTATGGCTACACCTTC. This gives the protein CASSFLTENYGYTF.

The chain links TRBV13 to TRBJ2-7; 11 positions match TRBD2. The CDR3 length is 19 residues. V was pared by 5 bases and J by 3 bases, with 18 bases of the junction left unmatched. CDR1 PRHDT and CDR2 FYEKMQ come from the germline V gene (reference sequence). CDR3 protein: CASSTTLGASGRSGYEQYF. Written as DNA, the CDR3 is TGTGCCAGCAGCACTACCTTGGGGGCTAGCGGGAGGTCTGGCTACGAGCAGTACTTC.

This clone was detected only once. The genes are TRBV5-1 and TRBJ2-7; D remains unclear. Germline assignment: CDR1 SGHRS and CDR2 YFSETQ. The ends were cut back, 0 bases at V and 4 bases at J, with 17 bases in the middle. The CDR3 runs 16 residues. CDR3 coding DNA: TGCGCCAGCAGCTTGGCCGCCAGCGCTACCGATTACGAGCAGTACTTC. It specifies CASSLAASATDYEQYF.

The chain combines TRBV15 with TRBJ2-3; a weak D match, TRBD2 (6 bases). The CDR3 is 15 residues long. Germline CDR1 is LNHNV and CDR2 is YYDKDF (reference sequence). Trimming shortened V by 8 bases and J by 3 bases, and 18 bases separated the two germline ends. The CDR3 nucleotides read TGTGCCACCGTGTCCGGCGGGAACCCTACAGATACGCAGTATTTT. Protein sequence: CATVSGGNPTDTQYF.

The CDR3 DNA is TGTGCCAGCAGTTACGAGGGTAGCGGAAACTCCTACGAGCAGTACTTC. This gives the protein CASSYEGSGNSYEQYF. This chain links TRBV6-5 with TRBJ2-7, with a weak D call TRBD2 (6 bases). V lost 2 bases and J lost 0, with 14 bases in between. The CDR3 runs 16 residues. Germline assignment: CDR1 MNHEY and CDR2 SVGAGI.

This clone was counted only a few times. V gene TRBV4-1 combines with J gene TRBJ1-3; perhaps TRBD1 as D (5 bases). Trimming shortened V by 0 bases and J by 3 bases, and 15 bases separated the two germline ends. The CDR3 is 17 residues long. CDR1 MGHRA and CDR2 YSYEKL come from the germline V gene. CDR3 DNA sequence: TGCGCCAGCAGCCAAGAGTTGGCGGAGGGGTTTGGAAACACCATATATTTT. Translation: CASSQELAEGFGNTIYF.

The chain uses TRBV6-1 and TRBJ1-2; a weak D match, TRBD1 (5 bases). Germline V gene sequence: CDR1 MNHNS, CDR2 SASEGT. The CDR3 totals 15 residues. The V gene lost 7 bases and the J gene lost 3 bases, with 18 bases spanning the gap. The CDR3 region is CASTAEWGTHYGYTF. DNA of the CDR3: TGTGCCAGCACCGCAGAATGGGGCACCCACTATGGCTACACCTTC.

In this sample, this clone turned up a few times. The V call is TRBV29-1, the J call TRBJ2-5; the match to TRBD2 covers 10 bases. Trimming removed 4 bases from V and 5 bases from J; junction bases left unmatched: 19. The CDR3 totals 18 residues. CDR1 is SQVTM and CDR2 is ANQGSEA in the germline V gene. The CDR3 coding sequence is TGCAGCGTTGTGTTCCTTTTACCAGCGGGAGGGCCCAGGGAGACCCAGTACTTC. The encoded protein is CSVVFLLPAGGPRETQYF.

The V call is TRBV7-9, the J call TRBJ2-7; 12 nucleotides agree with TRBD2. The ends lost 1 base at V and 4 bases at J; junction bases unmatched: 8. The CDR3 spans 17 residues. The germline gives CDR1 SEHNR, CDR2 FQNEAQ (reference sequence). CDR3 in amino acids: CASSLGPKTSGRYEQYF. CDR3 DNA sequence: TGTGCCAGCAGCTTAGGACCTAAGACTAGCGGGAGATACGAGCAGTACTTC.

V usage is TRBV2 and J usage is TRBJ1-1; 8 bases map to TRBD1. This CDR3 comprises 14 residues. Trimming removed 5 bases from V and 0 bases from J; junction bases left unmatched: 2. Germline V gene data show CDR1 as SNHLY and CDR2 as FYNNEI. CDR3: CASSSGGLNTEAFF. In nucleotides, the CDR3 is TGTGCCAGCAGTTCAGGGGGCCTGAACACTGAAGCTTTCTTT. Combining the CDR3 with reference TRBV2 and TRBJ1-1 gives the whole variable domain EPEVTQTPSHQVTQMGQEVILRCVPISNHLYFYWYRQILGQKVEFLVSFYNNEISEKSEIFDDQFSVERPDGSNFTLKIRSTKLEDSAMYFCASSSGGLNTEAFFGQGTRLTVV.

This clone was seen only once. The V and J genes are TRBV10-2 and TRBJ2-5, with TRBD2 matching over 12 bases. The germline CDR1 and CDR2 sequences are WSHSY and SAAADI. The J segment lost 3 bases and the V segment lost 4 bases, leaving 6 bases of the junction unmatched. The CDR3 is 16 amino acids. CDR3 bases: TGCGCCAGCAGTGCCTTGACTAGCGGGAGAGAAGAGACCCAGTACTTC. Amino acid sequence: CASSALTSGREETQYF.